This T cell receptor beta chain originates from a study of CD8 T cells in Susac syndrome. Germline lookup yields CDR1 MNHEY and CDR2 SVGAGI. The CDR3 contains 15 residues. V lost 2 bases, J lost 5 bases, and 15 bases lay in between. The multiple sclerosis controls, all treatment-naive patients, had relapsing-remitting disease that was stable or active. RNA, at roughly 0.45 to 1 ug, was reverse transcribed with random hexamers. TCRdb recomputed calls from the immunoSEQ multiplex PCR reads with MiXCR, one row per CDR3 protein. The top ten clones hold roughly 0.21% of a sample with about 300,000 distinct CDR3 sequences, approximately 85% of them seen once.

The sequence derives from a human donor with multiple sclerosis. The sample taken for sequencing was CD8+ T cells from PBMCs. The J gene is TRBJ1-2, the V gene TRBV6-5, with D hard to call. CDR3 sequence (DNA): TGTGCCAGCAGTTACAGTCGGCTAAGCGTTTATGGCTACACCTTC. Translating it yields CASSYSRLSVYGYTF.